Listed below are T cell receptor beta chains from one sample, sequenced in a study of shared clonotypes between healthy human individuals. Method: immunoSEQ multiplex PCR; TCRdb's copy keeps in-frame clones and lacks some. The data show approximately 440,000 clones, roughly three quarters seen once. Sequencing was carried out using PBMCs. Source of these receptors: a woman aged 40 to 50 in good health. Some clones in this sample may be carry-over from other donors' samples. Each CDR3 is given with its conserved first and last residue. D genes are given only for firm matches. The size field is filled for only some rows; it gives once, few, many or a size class.

abundance,v_gene,j_gene,d_gene,CDR3nt,CDR3aa
-,TRBV6-1,TRBJ1-1,-,TGTGCCAGCAGTGTGTTGGCTGAAGCTTTCTTT,CASSVLAEAFF
-,TRBV10-3,TRBJ1-5,TRBD1,TGTGCCATCAGTTCTCGACAGGGGGGAGATCAGCCCCAGCATTTT,CAISSRQGGDQPQHF
-,TRBV7-9,TRBJ2-2,TRBD2,TGTGCCAGCAGAGGGACTAGCGGGAGTGCAACCGGGGAGCTGTTTTTT,CASRGTSGSATGELFF
-,TRBV28,TRBJ2-7,TRBD2,TGTGCCAGCAGATTCGGTACGCGAGCGGGAAGCATCTACGAGCAGTACTTC,CASRFGTRAGSIYEQYF
-,TRBV6-1,TRBJ1-5,-,TGTGCCAGCAGTGAAGCGCTAAGTCTCATTGGCAATCAGCCCCAGCATTTT,CASSEALSLIGNQPQHF
-,TRBV6-5,TRBJ1-2,-,TGTGCCAGCAGTTACGGCCCACAGGGATTCTATGGCTACACCTTC,CASSYGPQGFYGYTF
-,TRBV7-9,TRBJ2-1,-,TGTGCCAGCAGTTTAGTTCCAGAGGCCTACAATGAGCGGTTCTTC,CASSLVPEAYNERFF
-,TRBV5-1,TRBJ2-7,TRBD1,TGCGCCAGCAGCGACAGGACAGGGAGCGAGCAGTACTTC,CASSDRTGSEQYF
-,TRBV5-1,TRBJ2-3,TRBD2,TGCGCCAGCAGCCCCACCGGGACTAGTTCAGATACGCAGTATTTT,CASSPTGTSSDTQYF
-,TRBV29-1,TRBJ2-1,TRBD2,TGCAGCGTTGAGATCGGGCGCGGGAGGGCTTCAGGGCAGTTCTTC,CSVEIGRGRASGQFF
-,TRBV15,TRBJ2-1,TRBD2,TGTGCCACCAGCTTACGACTAGCGGGAGGGCCTGATGAGCAGTTCTTC,CATSLRLAGGPDEQFF
-,TRBV20-1,TRBJ2-3,-,TGCAGTGCTAGACGGGGAGATACGCAGTATTTT,CSARRGDTQYF
-,TRBV1,TRBJ2-7,-,TGCACCAGCAGCCATCCCGGGACAGGGTGTCCCGAGCAGTACTTC,CTSSHPGTGCPEQYF
-,TRBV28,TRBJ2-7,-,TGTGCCAGCAGTTACATCCGGGACCCCTCCTACGAGCAGTACTTC,CASSYIRDPSYEQYF
-,TRBV28,TRBJ1-2,-,TGTGCCAGCTTAACGGACGTCTCAGTCAATGGCTACACCTTC,CASLTDVSVNGYTF
-,TRBV4-3,TRBJ2-7,TRBD1,TGCGCCAGCAGCCAAGCATCACAGGGGGTTATCTCCTACGAGCAGTACTTC,CASSQASQGVISYEQYF
many,TRBV7-6,TRBJ1-2,TRBD1,TGTGCCAGCAGTTACACCAGGGGGCGAATCACCTTC,CASSYTRGRITF
-,TRBV5-1,TRBJ2-2,TRBD2,TGCGCCAGCAGCACTAGCGGCCGTGCGAACACCGGGGAGCTGTTTTTT,CASSTSGRANTGELFF
-,TRBV10-3,TRBJ2-1,TRBD2,TGTGCCATCAGTGAGCCCCTCCAAGCCGGACTAGCGGGAGAGGCTGAGCAGTTCTTC,CAISEPLQAGLAGEAEQFF
-,TRBV28,TRBJ1-4,-,TGTGCCAGCAGCCTTGCAGGGTATGCCCCGGGAAAACTGTTTTTT,CASSLAGYAPGKLFF
-,TRBV28,TRBJ2-7,TRBD2,TGTGCCAGCAGCCTAGCGGGACCTTCCTACGAGCAGTACTTC,CASSLAGPSYEQYF
-,TRBV19,TRBJ2-1,-,TGTGCCAGTAGCCCGGGGACTTACAATGAGCAGTTCTTC,CASSPGTYNEQFF
-,TRBV2,TRBJ2-1,-,TGTGCCAGCACGCCGACTAGCAATGAGCAGTTCTTC,CASTPTSNEQFF
many,TRBV30,TRBJ1-2,-,TGTGCCTGGAATCCCGGACTTTATGGCTACACCTTC,CAWNPGLYGYTF
many,TRBV21-1,TRBJ1-1,-,TGTGCCAGCAGCAAAGAACAGGGGAAAGCTTTCTTT,CASSKEQGKAFF
-,TRBV9,TRBJ2-7,TRBD2,TGTGCCAGCAGCGTAGGGGGAGCGGCGGGAGGGCCGGGCTACGAGCAGTACTTC,CASSVGGAAGGPGYEQYF
-,TRBV19,TRBJ1-1,-,TGTGCCAGTGCCCCTTTGGGGAGGGGGGACACTGAAGCTTTCTTT,CASAPLGRGDTEAFF
-,TRBV11-1,TRBJ2-2,TRBD2,TGTGCCAGCAGCCCTAGCGGGAGTGGCACCGGGGAGCTGTTTTTT,CASSPSGSGTGELFF
-,TRBV18,TRBJ2-5,TRBD1,TGTGCCAGCTCAAGGGGACAGCAAGAGACCCAGTACTTC,CASSRGQQETQYF
few,TRBV27,TRBJ1-2,TRBD1,TGTGCCAGCAGTTTTTTAGACAGGGGGCTAGGCTATGGCTACACCTTC,CASSFLDRGLGYGYTF
few,TRBV5-1,TRBJ1-4,TRBD1,TGCGCCAGCAGCTTGTACCCGGGACAGAGAAATGAAAAACTGTTTTTT,CASSLYPGQRNEKLFF
-,TRBV4-1,TRBJ2-5,-,TGCGCCAGCAGCTTGACTTTTGACGGGGAAGAGACCCAGTACTTC,CASSLTFDGEETQYF
-,TRBV2,TRBJ1-5,TRBD1,TGTGCCAGCAGTACATCAGGGGGCGGCCAGCCCCAGCATTTT,CASSTSGGGQPQHF
many,TRBV30,TRBJ1-2,TRBD1,TGTGCCTGGAGCCCCGGGACAGGGGAAGGCTACACCTTC,CAWSPGTGEGYTF
-,TRBV9,TRBJ1-2,-,TGTGCCAGCAGCGCCGCCCTGGGAGGCTACACCTTC,CASSAALGGYTF
-,TRBV21-1,TRBJ1-4,-,TGTGCCAGCCTGAACCGGGAAAAAAATGAAAAACTGTTTTTT,CASLNREKNEKLFF
-,TRBV7-9,TRBJ2-6,TRBD1,TGTGCCAGCAGCCTGTGGGACAGGCCCTTGTTGGGGGCCAACGTCCTGACTTTC,CASSLWDRPLLGANVLTF
-,TRBV19,TRBJ2-5,-,TGTGCCAGTAGCACGGGATGGGGTTCGGCGAGTGGAGAGACCCAGTACTTC,CASSTGWGSASGETQYF
few,TRBV18,TRBJ1-1,-,TGTGCCAGCTCATTACAGGGTACGAACACTGAAGCTTTCTTT,CASSLQGTNTEAFF
-,TRBV6-5,TRBJ1-2,-,TGTGCCATCAAGAGTGCAGGAGGGGGAAACTATGGCTACACCTTC,CAIKSAGGGNYGYTF
-,TRBV29-1,TRBJ2-3,TRBD2,TGCAGCGACACTAGCGGGAGCACAGATACGCAGTATTTT,CSDTSGSTDTQYF
-,TRBV7-3,TRBJ2-1,-,TGTGCCAGCAGCTCAGGGGGGGATCGTGAGCAGTTCTTC,CASSSGGDREQFF
-,TRBV5-1,TRBJ1-2,-,TGCGCCAGCAGCCCCAGCCCCGATCCTAACTATGGCTACACCTTC,CASSPSPDPNYGYTF
many,TRBV10-1,TRBJ2-1,-,TGCGCCGTCCGGGACCCACGGGGGGAGCAGTTCTTC,CAVRDPRGEQFF
once,TRBV2,TRBJ2-1,-,TGTGCCAGCAGTACAGGGTCCCACTACAATGAGCAGTTCTTC,CASSTGSHYNEQFF
-,TRBV29-1,TRBJ1-5,TRBD1,TGCAGCGTAGCCGGGACAGGGGAAGGGCCCCAGCATTTT,CSVAGTGEGPQHF
many,TRBV5-1,TRBJ2-3,-,TGCGCCAGCAGGGCCAGTGATACGCAGTATTTT,CASRASDTQYF
-,TRBV19,TRBJ2-7,TRBD1,TGTGCCAGTAGTTTCCTCCCCGGGACAGGGGGAAGCTACGAGCAGTACTTC,CASSFLPGTGGSYEQYF
-,TRBV5-1,TRBJ2-3,TRBD2,TGCGCCAGCAGCTTGGTAGGGTCTAGCGGTCCTCAGGGTACGCAGTATTTT,CASSLVGSSGPQGTQYF
-,TRBV7-2,TRBJ1-4,TRBD1,TGTGCCAGCAGCTCACCGGGACAGGCTAATGAAAAACTGTTTTTT,CASSSPGQANEKLFF
-,TRBV7-2,TRBJ2-7,-,TGTGCCAGCAGCCTCACATTGTTTGGCGGTTACGAGCAGTACTTC,CASSLTLFGGYEQYF
-,TRBV27,TRBJ2-2,-,TGTGCCAGCAGACAAACAAACACCGGGGAGCTGTTTTTT,CASRQTNTGELFF